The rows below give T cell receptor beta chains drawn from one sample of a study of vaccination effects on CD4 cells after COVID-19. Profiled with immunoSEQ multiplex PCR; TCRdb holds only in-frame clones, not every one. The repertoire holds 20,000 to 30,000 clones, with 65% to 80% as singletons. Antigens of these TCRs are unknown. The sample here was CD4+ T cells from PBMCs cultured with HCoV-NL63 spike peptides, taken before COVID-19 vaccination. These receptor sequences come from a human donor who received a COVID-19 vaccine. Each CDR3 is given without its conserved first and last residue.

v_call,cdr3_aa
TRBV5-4,ASSVRGQGQETQY
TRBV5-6,ASSLADRDYGYT
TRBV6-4,ASSTGTTSSYNEQF
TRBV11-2,ASSLVRGLGY
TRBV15,ATGTAGLGEAF
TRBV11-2,ASSEGQVLNTEAF
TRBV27,ASSLSRGPYEQY
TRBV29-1,SARGANTEAF
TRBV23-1,ASTSRTGENNQPQH
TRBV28,ASTTESPGQF
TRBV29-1,SVEDGGFKGTGELF
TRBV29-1,SAELRLASSTDTQY
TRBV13,ASSLGTKHYGYT
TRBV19,ASSFQGNGQPQH
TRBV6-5,ASSWGTGALYEQY
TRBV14,ASSPGHSGNTIY
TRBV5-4,ASIQDRMGVEAF
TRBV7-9,ASSLTSGRGTDTQY
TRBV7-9,ASNEWAQETQY
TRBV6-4,ASSEQGGLTAGEKQF
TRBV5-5,ASSLDRPGGDPNYGYT
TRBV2,ASSDASHFSNQPQH